This record covers a single T cell receptor beta chain. These data are taken from a study of blood T cell repertoires in COVID-19. About the study: T cells, B-cell-depleted T cells, or PBMCs provided the cDNA or gDNA that served as material.

The protocol was immunoSEQ multiplex PCR, while the TCRdb copy is restricted to in-frame clones and leaves out a portion. The table has approximately 80,000 clones, about 87% seen once. Per the germline V gene, CDR1 is SNHLY and CDR2 is FYNNEI. The V and J ends lost 7 bases and 5 bases respectively, with 11 bases between them. The CDR3 is 12 residues long. Specimen: peripheral blood. The sequence was obtained from a man aged 35 to 55 with acute or convalescent COVID-19. The chain carries TRBV2 and TRBJ2-5; D is undetermined. The CDR3 reads CASKETSETQYF. The CDR3 DNA reads as TGTGCCAGCAAGGAGACGTCGGAGACCCAGTACTTC.